Listed here are 30 T cell receptor beta chains from one sample, sequenced in a study of post-analysis software for immune sequencing data. Broader study findings: Elevated frequency relative to controls characterized four to six TRBV segments in patients, TRBV5-6, TRBV5-1 and TRBV20-1 among them.

These receptors lack a known antigen. TCR beta cDNA libraries included unique molecular identifiers. TCRdb reprocessed the PCR reads via MiXCR and lists one record per CDR3 protein. The sample shows about 540,000 distinct CDR3 sequences, around 34% of them seen only once. The sample taken for sequencing was blood. These TCRs come from a girl aged 2-17 years with multiple sclerosis.

This clonotype was detected only once. The junction departs from germline at one end; a sequencing error may be responsible. The chain links TRBV4-1 to TRBJ1-2; 9 bases are a match to TRBD1. The CDR3 runs 17 residues. Germline V gene lookup returns CDR1 MGHRA and CDR2 YSYEKL. Here the CDR3 reads CAGRQDRWTGEIDGYTF. CDR3 sequence (DNA): TGCGCCGGCAGACAAGATCGGTGGACAGGGGAGATCGATGGCTACACCTTC.

The chain joins TRBV4-1 to TRBJ2-7; the D gene could be TRBD1 or TRBD2 (5 bases each). Trimming pared 0 bases from V and 4 bases from J, leaving 19 bases between. The germline V gene has CDR1 MGHRA and CDR2 YSYEKL. This CDR3 has 17 amino acids. CDR3 DNA: TGCGCCAGCAGCCAAGATATGGGGGAAGGACGGCGATACGAGCAGTACTTC. It translates to CASSQDMGEGRRYEQYF.

This clonotype was picked up a small number of times. This chain joins TRBV7-9 and TRBJ2-5, with 7 bases aligning to TRBD1. The J call may be mistaken, given a closer DNA end match to TRBJ2-7. This CDR3 is built from 17 residues. Germline CDR1 reads SEHNR; CDR2 reads FQNEAQ (reference sequence). CDR3 amino acids: CASSSPRTGARHDEQYF. The CDR3 DNA sequence: TGTGCCAGCAGCTCGCCCCGGACAGGAGCGAGGCACGACGAGCAGTACTTC.

The chain joins TRBV3-1 to TRBJ2-3; D not resolved. The CDR3 spans 13 residues. Trimming left V 5 bases short and J 2 bases short, with 8 bases between. Per germline, CDR1 LGHDT and CDR2 YNNKEL (reference sequence). Here the CDR3 DNA reads TGTGCCAGCAGCGCGGCCTACACAGATACGCAGTATTTT. This encodes CASSAAYTDTQYF.

The chain is built from TRBV11-2 and TRBJ1-1, with unresolved D. CDR3 length equals 14 residues. Looked up from germline, CDR1 is SGHAT and CDR2 is FQNNGV. The V end lost 1 base, the J end lost 5 bases, and 11 bases lay between the germline ends. The DNA for the CDR3 is TGTGCCAGCAGCTTAGCCGGGGAAAGGACTGAAGCTTTCTTT. This sequence encodes CASSLAGERTEAFF.

This clonotype was picked up a small number of times. The gene calls are TRBV10-3 and TRBJ2-5; 9 nucleotides match TRBD1. This CDR3 contains 16 residues. The junction had 8 bases not matched to a gene; V was cut back by 2 bases and J by 4 bases. In germline, CDR1 is ENHRY, CDR2 SYGVKD. The DNA for the CDR3 is TGTGCCATCAGTGAGCTCGGGACAGGGAGGGGAGAGACCCAGTACTTC. Encoded protein: CAISELGTGRGETQYF.

The rearrangement uses TRBV12-5 and TRBJ2-5; TRBD2 agrees at 10 bases. Germline CDR1 LGHNT, CDR2 FRNRAP. With V trimmed by 8 bases and J by 3 bases, 6 bases remained unmatched. The CDR3 contains 14 residues. CDR3 amino acids: CASRGSGGEETQYF. CDR3 DNA: TGTGCTAGTCGGGGCAGCGGGGGGGAAGAGACCCAGTACTTC.

The J gene is TRBJ1-1, the V gene TRBV6-5; 9 bases line up with TRBD1. Germline-derived CDR1 and CDR2 are MNHEY and SVGAGI. The CDR3 sequence is 16 residues long. Trimming at V came to 2 bases and at J to 0 bases, leaving 4 bases not matched to a gene. CDR3 in amino acids: CASSYGQGLVNTEAFF. In DNA form, the CDR3 reads TGTGCCAGCAGTTACGGACAGGGGTTGGTGAACACTGAAGCTTTCTTT.

The V call is TRBV20-1, the J call TRBJ1-4; 7 nucleotides agree with TRBD1. The CDR3 totals 13 residues. Germline CDR1 DFQATT, CDR2 SNEGSKA (reference sequence). Trimming removed 6 bases from V and 8 bases from J; junction bases left unmatched: 9. The CDR3 region has the DNA TGCAGTGCGCGGGACAGCGGAGGGGAAAAACTGTTTTTT. Translating gives CSARDSGGEKLFF.

The chain couples TRBV20-1 to TRBJ1-3; D is unclear. The CDR3 has 13 amino acids. The ends were cut back, 2 bases at V and 9 bases at J, with 14 bases in the middle. Germline values: CDR1 DFQATT, CDR2 SNEGSKA (reference sequence). The CDR3 region is CSARSVVGGTIYF. DNA of the CDR3: TGCAGTGCTAGATCCGTCGTAGGAGGCACCATATATTTT.

This clonotype has more than one count but fewer than ten. The CDR3 loop reads CASSLDPKSDTQYF. The CDR3 region has the DNA TGTGCCAGCAGCTTAGATCCGAAGTCAGATACGCAGTATTTT. V usage is TRBV7-3 and J usage is TRBJ2-3, with no clear D. Trimming stripped 2 bases from V and 4 bases from J, with 10 bases between. The germline V gene has CDR1 SGHTA and CDR2 FQGTGA. The CDR3 has 14 residues.

About this clonotype: A much larger clone sits a single nucleotide away, making a read error possible. The chain is built from TRBV29-1 and TRBJ2-1; D call uncertain. V shed 7 bases and J shed 8 bases, with 9 bases lying between them. Germline V gives CDR1 SQVTM, CDR2 ANQGSEA. The CDR3 contains 10 residues. CDR3 loop: CSASIDEQFF. CDR3 coding DNA: TGCAGCGCATCGATCGATGAGCAGTTCTTC.

The V and J genes are TRBV11-3 and TRBJ2-1, with D tentatively TRBD1 (6 bases). The V gene lost 4 bases and the J gene lost 7 bases, with 17 bases spanning the gap. CDR3 length: 15 residues. Germline V gives CDR1 SGHNT, CDR2 YENEEA. The CDR3 DNA reads as TGTGCCAGCAGCTCTCAGGGGCCATCGTTTAATGAGCAGTTCTTC. Protein: CASSSQGPSFNEQFF. Drawing the rest from reference TRBV11-3 and TRBJ2-1, the complete variable domain is EAGVVQSPRYKIIEKKQPVAFWCNPISGHNTLYWYLQNLGQGPELLIRYENEEAVDDSQLPKDRFSAERLKGVDSTLKIQPAELGDSAVYLCASSSQGPSFNEQFFGPGTRLTVL.

This chain links TRBV5-1 with TRBJ2-3; either TRBD1 or TRBD2 may fit D (5 bases each). The CDR3 loop spans 15 amino acids. The germline V and J ends were trimmed by 4 bases and 5 bases, with 17 bases remaining between them. In germline, CDR1 is SGHRS, CDR2 YFSETQ. The CDR3 DNA follows: TGCGCCAGCAGCCTCCAGTTGGGGGTGGGAGATACGCAGTATTTT. This gives the protein CASSLQLGVGDTQYF.

This clonotype was picked up a small number of times. V gene TRBV10-2 combines with J gene TRBJ2-3, with no clear D. The CDR3 extends over 15 amino acids. The germline CDR1 and CDR2 sequences are WSHSY and SAAADI. The V and J ends lost 3 bases and 2 bases respectively, with 12 bases between them. CDR3 bases: TGCGCCAGCAGTGATCAAGCGTCGGCCACAGATACGCAGTATTTT. It is translated as CASSDQASATDTQYF.

The chain links TRBV6-5 to TRBJ1-2; unclear D gene. The germline gives CDR1 MNHEY, CDR2 SVGAGI. The CDR3 extends over 11 amino acids. V lost 7 bases and J lost 4, with 7 bases in between. CDR3: CASKGLYGYTF. CDR3 DNA sequence: TGTGCCAGCAAAGGCCTCTATGGCTACACCTTC.

This chain links TRBV20-1 with TRBJ2-3, with D perhaps matching TRBD2 (7 bases). V lost 6 bases and J lost 1, with 14 bases in between. Germline CDR1 is DFQATT and CDR2 is SNEGSKA (reference sequence). The CDR3 runs to 14 residues. CDR3 in DNA: TGCAGTGCCGCTCGGGGGGCGGGCACAGATACGCAGTATTTT. It yields the protein CSAARGAGTDTQYF.

V usage is TRBV3-1 and J usage is TRBJ2-5; TRBD1 agrees at 9 bases. The length of the CDR3 is 15 residues. V lost 3 bases to trimming and J lost 3 bases; unmatched junction nucleotides: 5. The V gene's germline CDR1 is LGHDT and CDR2 YNNKEL (reference sequence). As DNA, the CDR3 is TGTGCCAGCAGCCACGGGACAGGGAGCAAAGAGACCCAGTACTTC. Translation gives CASSHGTGSKETQYF.

DNA for the CDR3: TGCGCCAGCAGCCAGCCGGGACTAGCGAATCGTAACGAGCAGTACTTC. It yields the protein CASSQPGLANRNEQYF. V gene TRBV4-1 combines with J gene TRBJ2-5; 10 nucleotides match TRBD2. The tail of the sequence fits TRBJ2-7 better, so the J call may be wrong. The CDR3 extends over 16 amino acids. Per germline, CDR1 MGHRA and CDR2 YSYEKL.

Worth noting for this clonotype: A read error is possible here, since a much larger clone lies one base away. V usage is TRBV5-1 and J usage is TRBJ1-2; 8 bases align to TRBD1. Per the germline V gene, CDR1 is SGHRS and CDR2 is YFSETQ. The CDR3 has 15 residues. The CDR3 here is CTSSSGQALLYGYTF. The CDR3 coding sequence is TGCACCAGCAGCTCGGGACAGGCGCTACTCTATGGCTACACCTTC. Full variable domain (remainder filled in from reference TRBV5-1 and TRBJ1-2): KAGVTQTPRYLIKTRGQQVTLSCSPISGHRSVSWYQQTPGQGLQFLFEYFSETQRNKGNFPGRFSGRQFSNSRSEMNVSTLELGDSALYLCTSSSGQALLYGYTFGSGTRLTVV.

The chain links TRBV12-3 or TRBV12-4 to TRBJ1-2, with TRBD1 matching 7 bases. CDR3 length: 13 amino acids. J was trimmed by 5 bases and V by 8 bases; bases with no gene match: 8. CDR3 coding DNA: TGTGCCAGCTGGGGACAGTCCACTTATGGCTACACCTTC. Translated, it gives CASWGQSTYGYTF.

The sample holds one count of this clonotype. The chain carries TRBV4-1 and TRBJ2-7; D uncertain. V shed 0 bases and J shed 3 bases, with 12 bases lying between them. CDR1 and CDR2 from the germline V gene are MGHRA and YSYEKL. CDR3 length: 15 amino acids. The CDR3 DNA sequence: TGCGCCAGCAGCCAAGAACTCGTCAGCAGCTACGAGCAGTACTTC. Translation gives CASSQELVSSYEQYF.

This clonotype was observed a handful of times. The gene calls are TRBV3-1 and TRBJ2-1; 7 bases fit TRBD1. V was clipped by 0 bases and J by 3 bases; unmatched bases: 8. Per the germline V gene, CDR1 is LGHDT and CDR2 is YNNKEL (reference sequence). The CDR3 consists of 17 residues. The DNA for the CDR3 is TGTGCCAGCAGCCAAGATCTGGTGACAGGGTTCTACAATGAGCAGTTCTTC. This codes for CASSQDLVTGFYNEQFF.

This sequence joins TRBV5-1 and TRBJ2-3; a possible D gene is TRBD1 (6 bases). Germline V gene sequence: CDR1 SGHRS, CDR2 YFSETQ. The CDR3 has 14 residues. The germline V and J ends were trimmed by 6 bases and 2 bases, with 13 bases remaining between them. The CDR3 region is CASNADRLTDTQYF. Written as DNA, the CDR3 is TGCGCCAGCAATGCCGACAGGCTCACAGATACGCAGTATTTT.

This clonotype appeared a few times. V and J are TRBV28 and TRBJ2-5, with D unclear. CDR3 length: 13 amino acids. The V end was cut by 7 bases, the J end by 1 base, with 10 bases between. Germline V gives CDR1 MDHEN, CDR2 SYDVKM. The CDR3 region has the DNA TGTGCCAGCACGCCCATAGTCCAAGAGACCCAGTACTTC. Translated: CASTPIVQETQYF. The whole variable domain, remainder taken from reference TRBV28 and TRBJ2-5, is DVKVTQSSRYLVKRTGEKVFLECVQDMDHENMFWYRQDPGLGLRLIYFSYDVKMKEKGDIPEGYSVSREKKERFSLILESASTNQTSMYLCASTPIVQETQYFGPGTRLLVL.

The V and J genes are TRBV7-3 and TRBJ1-1; weak D call: TRBD1 (6 bases). Germline lookup yields CDR1 SGHTA and CDR2 FQGTGA. Trimming removed 4 bases at V and 11 bases at J, with 17 bases between. The CDR3 totals 13 residues. CDR3 region: CASSSGGGRDAFF. CDR3 in DNA: TGTGCCAGCAGCTCCGGAGGGGGGCGGGATGCTTTCTTT.

This chain uses TRBV12-3 or TRBV12-4 with TRBJ1-5; the D gene is possibly TRBD1 (6 bases). This CDR3 is 14 amino acids long. V dropped 5 bases and J dropped 9 bases, with 17 bases sitting between them. CDR3 nucleotide sequence: TGTGCCAGCAGTCTTCTACAGGGTTCGTCGCCCCAGCATTTT. This codes for CASSLLQGSSPQHF.

This clonotype was observed many times. The chain joins TRBV10-3 to TRBJ2-5, with no clear D. Germline V gene data show CDR1 as ENHRY and CDR2 as SYGVKD. V was shortened by 8 bases and J by 4 bases, with 20 bases between the two germline ends. The CDR3 totals 15 residues. CDR3 DNA sequence: TGTGCCATCTCAAGTGGCGCTACAGTTGGAGAGACCCAGTACTTC. This translates into CAISSGATVGETQYF.

The V gene is TRBV3-1, the J gene TRBJ2-5, with 9 bases matching TRBD1. The V segment lost 4 bases and the J segment 1 base; nucleotides outside the gene matches: 4. The CDR3 has 15 residues. The V gene's germline CDR1 is LGHDT and CDR2 YNNKEL (reference sequence). CDR3 DNA sequence: TGTGCCAGCAGCCGACGGGACAGGGCCCAAGAGACCCAGTACTTC. Translated: CASSRRDRAQETQYF.

This chain connects TRBV10-3 to TRBJ2-2; 7 positions match TRBD1. J was trimmed by 0 bases and V by 9 bases; bases with no gene match: 4. Germline values: CDR1 ENHRY, CDR2 SYGVKD. This CDR3 spans 14 amino acids. CDR3 amino acids: CAIRQGANTGELFF. The CDR3, as DNA: TGTGCCATTAGACAGGGAGCGAACACCGGGGAGCTGTTTTTT.